This T cell receptor (beta chain) stems from a study of shared T cell receptors in the human thymus. CDR3 length: 16 residues. Germline V CDR1 and CDR2: LGHNA, YNFKEQ. Deletions cut 0 bases from V and 3 bases from J, with 15 bases between. Clones were sequenced by immunoSEQ multiplex PCR, and TCRdb holds only the in-frame ones, with some missing. The sample contains about 660,000 clones, over 75% of which appear only once. This sample was also put to use in a study of human thymus T cells.

The source of this sequence is a boy under two years old with a congenital heart defect. What was sequenced was thymocytes. V gene TRBV4-2 combines with J gene TRBJ2-7; perhaps TRBD1 as D (5 bases). CDR3 sequence: CASSQDPPQGFYEQYF. The CDR3 DNA is TGTGCCAGCAGCCAAGATCCTCCCCAGGGATTCTACGAGCAGTACTTC.